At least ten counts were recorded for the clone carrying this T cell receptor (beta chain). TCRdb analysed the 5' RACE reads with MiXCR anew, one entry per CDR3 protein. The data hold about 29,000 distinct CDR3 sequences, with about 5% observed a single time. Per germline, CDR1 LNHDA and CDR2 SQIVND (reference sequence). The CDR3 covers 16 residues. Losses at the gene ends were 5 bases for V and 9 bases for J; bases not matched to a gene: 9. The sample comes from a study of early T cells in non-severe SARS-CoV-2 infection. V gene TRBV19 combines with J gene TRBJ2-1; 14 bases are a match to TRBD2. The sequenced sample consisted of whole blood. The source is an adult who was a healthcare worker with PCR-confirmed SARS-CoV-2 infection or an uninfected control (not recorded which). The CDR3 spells CASSALTSGRAVEQFF. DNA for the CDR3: TGTGCCAGTAGTGCTCTGACTAGCGGGAGGGCCGTTGAGCAGTTCTTC.